This TCR beta chain was retrieved from a study of blood T cell repertoires in COVID-19. CDR3 length: 15 residues. TCRdb's table, derived via immunoSEQ multiplex PCR, lists solely in-frame clones and lacks some. The sample includes approximately 270,000 clones, 80% to 90% of them seen just once. Material: PBMCs or T cells enriched from blood (not recorded which). The source of this sequence is a man between 40 and 49 years old who had recovered from COVID-19. The chain recombines TRBV21-1 with TRBJ1-2; TRBD1, the table's D call, lacks a check against the DNA. TRBV21-1 represents a pseudogene. CDR3 amino acids: CASSLTSVRGYGYTF. Written as DNA, the CDR3 is TGTGCCAGCAGCCTCACGTCCGTCAGGGGGTATGGCTACACCTTC.